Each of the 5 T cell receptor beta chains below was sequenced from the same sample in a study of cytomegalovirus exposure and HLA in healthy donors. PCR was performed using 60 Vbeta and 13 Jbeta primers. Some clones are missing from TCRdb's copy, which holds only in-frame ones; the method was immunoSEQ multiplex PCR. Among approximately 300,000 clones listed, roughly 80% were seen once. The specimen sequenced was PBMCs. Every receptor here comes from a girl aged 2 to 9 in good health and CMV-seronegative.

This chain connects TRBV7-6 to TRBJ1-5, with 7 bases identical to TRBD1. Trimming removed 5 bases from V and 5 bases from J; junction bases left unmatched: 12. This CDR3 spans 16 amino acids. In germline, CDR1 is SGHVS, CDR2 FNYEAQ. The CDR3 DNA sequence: TGTGCCAGCAGCCCAGCAGGGGGTCAGCTCTATCAGCCCCAGCATTTT. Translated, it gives CASSPAGGQLYQPQHF.

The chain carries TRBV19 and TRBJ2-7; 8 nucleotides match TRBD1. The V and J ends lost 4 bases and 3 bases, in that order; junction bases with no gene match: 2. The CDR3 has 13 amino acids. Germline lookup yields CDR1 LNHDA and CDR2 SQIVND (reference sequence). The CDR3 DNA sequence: TGTGCCAGTAGTAGCACAGGGGGCTACGAGCAGTACTTC. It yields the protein CASSSTGGYEQYF.

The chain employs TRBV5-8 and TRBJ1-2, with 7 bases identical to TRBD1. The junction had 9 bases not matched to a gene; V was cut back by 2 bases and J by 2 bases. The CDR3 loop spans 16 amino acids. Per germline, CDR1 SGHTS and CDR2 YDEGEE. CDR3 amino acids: CASSFRGEVSNYGYTF. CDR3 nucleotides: TGTGCCAGCAGCTTCAGGGGGGAAGTGTCGAACTATGGCTACACCTTC.

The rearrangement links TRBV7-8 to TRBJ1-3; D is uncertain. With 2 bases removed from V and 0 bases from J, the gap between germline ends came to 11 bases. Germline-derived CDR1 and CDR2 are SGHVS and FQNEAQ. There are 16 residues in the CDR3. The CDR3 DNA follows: TGTGCCAGCAGCTTAACGGTCCTCCTCTCTGGAAACACCATATATTTT. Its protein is CASSLTVLLSGNTIYF. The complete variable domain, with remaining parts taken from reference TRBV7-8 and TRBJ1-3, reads GAGVSQSPRYKVAKRGQDVALRCDPISGHVSLFWYQQALGQGPEFLTYFQNEAQLDKSGLPSDRFFAERPEGSVSTLKIQRTQQEDSAVYLCASSLTVLLSGNTIYFGEGSWLTVV.

The CDR3 DNA reads as TGTGCCAGCTCACCCAGAGGAGCGGGAGTAACAACGAATGAGCAGTTCTTC. Amino acid sequence: CASSPRGAGVTTNEQFF. V gene TRBV18 combines with J gene TRBJ2-1; 8 nucleotides match TRBD2. V was pared by 3 bases and J by 7 bases, with 14 bases of the junction left unmatched. The length of the CDR3 is 17 residues. Germline CDR1 is KGHSH and CDR2 is LQKENI.